These 21 T cell receptor beta chains were all obtained from the same sample, sequenced in a study of T cell responses to AZD1222 COVID-19 vaccine. Sequencing was performed with immunoSEQ multiplex PCR; in TCRdb, only in-frame clones are kept and a portion is missing. The sample consists of about 150,000 clones, more than 75% of them appearing once. The sequencing here drew on peripheral blood, taken 28 days after the second AZD1222 dose. Receptors were obtained from an adult who received the AZD1222 COVID-19 vaccine.

V usage is TRBV5-1 and J usage is TRBJ2-3; possible D gene TRBD1, 5 bases. Germline loops: CDR1 SGHRS, CDR2 YFSETQ. The V end lost 4 bases, the J end lost 0 bases, and 12 bases lay between the germline ends. The CDR3 totals 15 residues. The CDR3 coding sequence is TGCGCCAGCAGCCTTAGGACACCTAGCACAGATACGCAGTATTTT. This sequence encodes CASSLRTPSTDTQYF.

The chain has TRBV21-1 and TRBJ1-2; the table's TRBD1 call for D was not verified on the DNA. TRBV21-1 constitutes a pseudogene. CDR3 length equals 13 residues. CDR3 sequence (DNA): TGTGCCAGCAGCAAGGGCGACGGTGGTGGCTACACCTTC. Amino acid sequence: CASSKGDGGGYTF.

V and J are TRBV29-1 and TRBJ1-1; D not certain. The CDR3 consists of 13 residues. V dropped 2 bases and J dropped 0 bases, with 7 bases sitting between them. The germline gives CDR1 SQVTM, CDR2 ANQGSEA. The CDR3 loop is CSVERLLNTEAFF. DNA for the CDR3: TGCAGCGTTGAAAGACTGTTGAACACTGAAGCTTTCTTT. Full variable domain (rest looked up from reference TRBV29-1 and TRBJ1-1): SAVISQKPSRDICQRGTSLTIQCQVDSQVTMMFWYRQQPGQSLTLIATANQGSEATYESGFVIDKFPISRPNLTFSTLTVSNMSPEDSSIYLCSVERLLNTEAFFGQGTRLTVV.

Only a few counts were recorded for this clone. The chain has TRBV2 and TRBJ2-7, with TRBD2 as a possible D gene (6 bases). The CDR3 covers 14 residues. V lost 3 bases and J 2 bases, leaving 11 bases between the germline ends. Germline-derived CDR1 and CDR2 are SNHLY and FYNNEI. CDR3 coding DNA: TGTGCCAGCAGTGATTTAGCGGCTACCTACGAGCAGTACTTC. It yields the protein CASSDLAATYEQYF.

The rearrangement links TRBV11-2 to TRBJ1-2; 9 bases line up with TRBD1. CDR3 length: 15 amino acids. Unmatched junction bases numbered 13, after V lost 6 bases and J lost 8 bases. Germline V gene sequence: CDR1 SGHAT, CDR2 FQNNGV. CDR3 in DNA: TGTGCCAGCAGGGTCCCGGGACAGGGCATGTACGGCTACACCTTC. Encoded protein: CASRVPGQGMYGYTF. The full variable domain, with the rest looked up from reference TRBV11-2 and TRBJ1-2, is EAGVAQSPRYKIIEKRQSVAFWCNPISGHATLYWYQQILGQGPKLLIQFQNNGVVDDSQLPKDRFSAERLKGVDSTLKIQPAKLEDSAVYLCASRVPGQGMYGYTFGSGTRLTVV.

V is TRBV7-8 and J is TRBJ1-2; D is uncertain. Trimming removed 1 base at V and 1 base at J, with 7 bases between. CDR3 length equals 14 residues. From germline, CDR1 is SGHVS and CDR2 FQNEAQ. CDR3 protein: CASSLEAYNYGYTF. CDR3 nucleotide sequence: TGTGCCAGCAGCTTAGAAGCGTATAACTATGGCTACACCTTC.

This clone occurred once. V gene TRBV19 combines with J gene TRBJ2-5; 8 bases fit TRBD2. The CDR3 consists of 10 residues. Germline values: CDR1 LNHDA, CDR2 SQIVND (reference sequence). The trim removed 11 bases at V and 7 bases at J, leaving 3 bases unmatched. CDR3 sequence: CASGGATQYF. The CDR3, as DNA: TGTGCCTCCGGGGGGGCGACCCAGTACTTC.

This clone was seen a handful of times. The V gene is TRBV4-1, the J gene TRBJ1-1; 8 bases are shared with TRBD1. The CDR3 consists of 13 residues. Germline lookup yields CDR1 MGHRA and CDR2 YSYEKL. After removal of 6 bases from V and 5 bases from J, the junction contained 5 bases not matched to a gene. CDR3 protein: CASRDRDRTEAFF. The CDR3 bases are TGCGCCAGCAGGGACAGGGATCGGACTGAAGCTTTCTTT.

CDR3 region: CASSQDRDQPQHF. DNA of the CDR3: TGTGCCAGCAGCCAAGATCGCGATCAGCCCCAGCATTTT. This sequence joins TRBV4-2 and TRBJ1-5; D is uncertain. Trimming removed 0 bases from V and 5 bases from J, with 5 bases in between. The CDR3 extends over 13 amino acids. Per germline, CDR1 LGHNA and CDR2 YNFKEQ.

The chain carries TRBV2 and TRBJ2-7; TRBD1 aligns across 7 bases. The CDR3 extends over 15 amino acids. V gave up 7 bases and J gave up 0 bases; unmatched junction bases: 9. The V gene's germline CDR1 is SNHLY and CDR2 FYNNEI. The CDR3 here is CASNKDRDGSYEQYF. CDR3 sequence (DNA): TGTGCCAGCAACAAAGACAGGGACGGCTCCTACGAGCAGTACTTC.

This chain links TRBV7-3 with TRBJ2-3; 16 bases line up with TRBD2. Per the germline V gene, CDR1 is SGHTA and CDR2 is FQGTGA. Trimming at V came to 0 bases and at J to 4 bases, leaving 1 base not matched to a gene. CDR3 length: 17 residues. The CDR3 DNA reads TGTGCCAGCAGCTTAACCGGGACTAGCGGGGGGGCAGATACGCAGTATTTT. As protein: CASSLTGTSGGADTQYF.

The V gene is TRBV27, the J gene TRBJ1-2; D gene unclear. CDR3 length: 13 amino acids. The germline gives CDR1 MNHEY, CDR2 SMNVEV (reference sequence). Trimming cost V 3 bases and J 8 bases, with 13 bases left between them. The CDR3 coding sequence is TGTGCCAGCAGTTTCCAGGCAGTGGGCGGCTACACCTTC. Protein product: CASSFQAVGGYTF.

The CDR3 here is CASSTYRADTQYF. The CDR3 DNA follows: TGTGCCAGCAGTACCTACAGGGCAGATACGCAGTATTTT. The V gene is TRBV12-3 or TRBV12-4, the J gene TRBJ2-3; the D gene is possibly TRBD1 (6 bases). V was trimmed by 5 bases and J by 4 bases, leaving 10 bases between them. The CDR3 has 13 amino acids.

This clone appeared once. V gene TRBV3-1 (or the pseudogene TRBV3-2) combines with J gene TRBJ1-1; D unclear. V lost 0 bases to trimming and J lost 4 bases, with 12 bases between them. There are 15 residues in the CDR3. The germline V gene encodes CDR1 LGHDT and CDR2 YNNKEL (reference sequence). The CDR3 is CASSQEETVGTEAFF. CDR3 bases: TGTGCCAGCAGCCAAGAGGAGACGGTGGGCACTGAAGCTTTCTTT.

Here the CDR3 DNA reads TGTGCCAGCAGTTACTCGGGAGGGGGAAACACCGGGGAGCTGTTTTTT. Translating it yields CASSYSGGGNTGELFF. The chain combines TRBV6-5 with TRBJ2-2, with a weak D call TRBD2 (7 bases). V dropped 0 bases and J dropped 2 bases, with 10 bases sitting between them. The germline CDR1 and CDR2 sequences are MNHEY and SVGAGI. The CDR3 loop spans 16 amino acids.

The chain links TRBV6-5 to TRBJ2-1; D call uncertain. This CDR3 region has 14 residues. Germline V gene lookup returns CDR1 MNHEY and CDR2 SVGAGI. The V end was cut by 7 bases, the J end by 0 bases, with 10 bases between. The CDR3 DNA reads TGTGCCAGCAACCTAGAAACCTCCTACAATGAGCAGTTCTTC. It translates to CASNLETSYNEQFF.

The V gene is TRBV7-9, the J gene TRBJ1-3; D is uncertain. Germline V gene sequence: CDR1 SEHNR, CDR2 FQNEAQ (reference sequence). This CDR3 is built from 15 residues. The germline V and J ends were trimmed by 1 base and 2 bases, with 9 bases remaining between them. CDR3 region: CASSLGVGAGNTIYF. In nucleotides, the CDR3 is TGTGCCAGCAGCTTAGGTGTTGGAGCTGGAAACACCATATATTTT.

The table lists this clone with a count of one. The CDR3 sequence: CASRPNLQGTNEKLFF. As DNA, the CDR3 is TGTGCCAGCAGACCCAATCTCCAGGGGACTAATGAAAAACTGTTTTTT. The chain carries TRBV6-6 and TRBJ1-4; tentatively, D is TRBD1 (6 bases). The CDR3 spans 16 residues. V was trimmed by 6 bases and J by 2 bases, leaving 16 bases between them. CDR1 and CDR2 (germline): MNHNY, SVGAGI (reference sequence).

This sequence joins TRBV4-1 and TRBJ1-3, with D perhaps TRBD1 (5 bases). V lost 0 bases, J lost 4 bases, and 10 bases lay in between. Germline loops: CDR1 MGHRA, CDR2 YSYEKL. CDR3 length: 15 residues. The CDR3 DNA follows: TGCGCCAGCAGCCAAGACGGGGCACGGGGAAACACCATATATTTT. Its translation: CASSQDGARGNTIYF.

The chain combines TRBV5-1 with TRBJ2-7; 7 bases line up with TRBD1. Germline values: CDR1 SGHRS, CDR2 YFSETQ. Germline trimming cut 3 bases from V and 7 bases from J; bases unmatched to any gene: 13. This CDR3 is 15 amino acids long. The CDR3 bases are TGCGCCAGCAGCTGGGACAGCCGAAGCCCTAGGGAGCAGTACTTC. As protein: CASSWDSRSPREQYF. Full variable domain (outside the CDR3, taken from reference TRBV5-1 and TRBJ2-7): KAGVTQTPRYLIKTRGQQVTLSCSPISGHRSVSWYQQTPGQGLQFLFEYFSETQRNKGNFPGRFSGRQFSNSRSEMNVSTLELGDSALYLCASSWDSRSPREQYFGPGTRLTVT.

This clone was seen only once. This chain links TRBV15 with TRBJ2-5, with 9 nucleotides matching TRBD2. CDR1 is LNHNV and CDR2 is YYDKDF in the germline V gene (reference sequence). The CDR3 totals 15 residues. V lost 0 bases and J lost 5; bases outside the gene matches: 4. The CDR3 DNA follows: TGTGCCACCAGCAGAGAGGGAGCGGGGGGTGAGACCCAGTACTTC. This encodes CATSREGAGGETQYF.